This T cell receptor beta chain is drawn from a study of T cell responses to AZD1222 COVID-19 vaccine. Study-wide points: Dominant at 160-218 and 743-854, vaccine-associated CD4 TCRs also spanned spike.

As concerns this clone: What it binds is unknown.

TCRdb's copy holds only in-frame clones and misses some; the assay was immunoSEQ multiplex PCR. In the table there are about 27,000 clones, about 90% of which are singletons. This CDR3 spans 17 amino acids. Germline loops: CDR1 MNHEY, CDR2 SMNVEV (reference sequence). V lost 4 bases to trimming and J lost 2 bases; unmatched junction nucleotides: 12. Source: peripheral blood, taken 28 days after the second AZD1222 dose. The chain has TRBV27 and TRBJ1-2; the match to TRBD1 covers 8 bases. The origin of this receptor is an adult who received the AZD1222 COVID-19 vaccine. The chain's CDR3 is CASSSRTGPRMNYGYTF. The CDR3 coding sequence is TGTGCCAGCAGTTCCCGGACAGGGCCGAGAATGAACTATGGCTACACCTTC.